This T cell receptor beta chain was captured by sequencing in a study of cytomegalovirus exposure and HLA in healthy donors. V dropped 5 bases and J dropped 7; count of bases not matched to a gene: 7. CDR3 length: 16 residues. Germline lookup yields CDR1 SGHTA and CDR2 FQGNSA. PCR used 60 Vbeta primers and 13 Jbeta primers. Produced via immunoSEQ multiplex PCR; TCRdb's table is partial and in-frame only. This table has approximately 58,000 clones, approximately 80% appearing once. The receptor was derived from a man aged 25 to 40 in good health and CMV-seronegative. Sequencing input: PBMCs. The V call is TRBV7-2, the J call TRBJ2-2, with 13 bases that match TRBD2. CDR3: CASSPLAGGMVGELFF. In DNA, the CDR3 is TGTGCCAGCAGCCCACTAGCGGGGGGGATGGTCGGGGAGCTGTTTTTT.